The entry that follows covers one T cell receptor beta chain sequence. The data stem from a study of T cell changes during pregnancy in multiple sclerosis. The V gene lost 0 bases and the J gene lost 7 bases, with 16 bases spanning the gap. Per germline, CDR1 KGHSY and CDR2 FQNENV. This CDR3 contains 15 residues. Generated by immunoSEQ multiplex PCR, the TCRdb table keeps only in-frame clones and is missing some. Of about 60,000 clones listed, approximately 95% were seen once; the top ten hold roughly 3.1%. The sample consisted of CD8+ T cells from peripheral blood mononuclear cells, taken in the second trimester of pregnancy. The TCR sequence derives from a female donor with multiple sclerosis, enrolled in a pregnancy study. The chain couples TRBV16 to TRBJ2-7, with D possibly TRBD1 on 6 matching bases. This CDR3 reads CASSQSRGLTGEQYF. The CDR3 nucleotides read TGTGCCAGCAGCCAATCGAGAGGGTTAACAGGGGAGCAGTACTTC.